Described below is a single TCR beta chain sequence and its context. Its antigen remains unknown. A roughly 10 ml volume of fresh peripheral blood provided the PBMCs. TCR beta CDR3 region amplification was performed from RNA transcripts. HTBI primers were the set used in a first-round RT-PCR of the TCR CDR3. TCRdb recomputed calls from the multiplex PCR reads with MiXCR, one row per CDR3 protein. The sample includes approximately 610,000 distinct CDR3 sequences, 16% of them seen just once. This entry belongs to a study of T cells in Graves' hyperthyroidism and ophthalmopathy. Study at large: Peripheral blood was secured at the point of initial diagnosis, before any treatment.

General study points: Blood samples included most of the expanded thyroid clonotypes exceeding 0.001.

Deletions cut 6 bases from V and 1 base from J, with 22 bases between. The CDR3 is 18 residues long. Germline V lookup: CDR1 MDHEN, CDR2 SYDVKM. This clonotype was sampled from a woman aged 18-30 years with Graves' hyperthyroidism. The sequencing input was blood. The chain is built from TRBV28 and TRBJ1-5; D might be TRBD1 (6 bases). The CDR3 region is CASRYITGTPISNQPQHF. The CDR3 region has the DNA TGTGCCAGCAGATATATCACCGGGACACCTATAAGCAATCAGCCCCAGCATTTT. Looking up the rest from reference TRBV28 and TRBJ1-5 gives the full variable domain: DVKVTQSSRYLVKRTGEKVFLECVQDMDHENMFWYRQDPGLGLRLIYFSYDVKMKEKGDIPEGYSVSREKKERFSLILESASTNQTSMYLCASRYITGTPISNQPQHFGDGTRLSIL.